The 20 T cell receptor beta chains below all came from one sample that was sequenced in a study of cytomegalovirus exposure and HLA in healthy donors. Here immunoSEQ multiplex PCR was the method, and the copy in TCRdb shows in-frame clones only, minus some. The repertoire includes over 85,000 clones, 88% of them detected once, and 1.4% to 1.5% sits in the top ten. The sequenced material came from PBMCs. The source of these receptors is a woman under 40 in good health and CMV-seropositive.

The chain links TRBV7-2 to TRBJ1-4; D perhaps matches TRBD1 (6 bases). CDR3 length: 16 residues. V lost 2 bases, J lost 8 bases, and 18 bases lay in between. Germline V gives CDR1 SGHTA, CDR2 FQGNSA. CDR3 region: CASSLSPGAMGEKLFF. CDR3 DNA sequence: TGTGCCAGCAGCTTATCCCCAGGGGCAATGGGGGAAAAACTGTTTTTT.

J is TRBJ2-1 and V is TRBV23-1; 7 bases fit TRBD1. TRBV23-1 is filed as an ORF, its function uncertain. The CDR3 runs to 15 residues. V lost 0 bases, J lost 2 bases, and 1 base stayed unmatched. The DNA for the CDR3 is TGCGCCAGCAGTCAATCTGGGACAGCCTACAATGAGCAGTTCTTC. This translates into CASSQSGTAYNEQFF.

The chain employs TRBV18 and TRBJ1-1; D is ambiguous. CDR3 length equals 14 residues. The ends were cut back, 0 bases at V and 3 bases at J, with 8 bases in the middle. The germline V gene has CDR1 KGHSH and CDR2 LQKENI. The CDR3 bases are TGTGCCAGCTCACCACCGGGAGGGTACACTGAAGCTTTCTTT. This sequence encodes CASSPPGGYTEAFF. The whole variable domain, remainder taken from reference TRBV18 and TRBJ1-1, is NAGVMQNPRHLVRRRGQEARLRCSPMKGHSHVYWYRQLPEEGLKFMVYLQKENIIDESGMPKERFSAEFPKEGPSILRIQQVVRGDSAAYFCASSPPGGYTEAFFGQGTRLTVV.

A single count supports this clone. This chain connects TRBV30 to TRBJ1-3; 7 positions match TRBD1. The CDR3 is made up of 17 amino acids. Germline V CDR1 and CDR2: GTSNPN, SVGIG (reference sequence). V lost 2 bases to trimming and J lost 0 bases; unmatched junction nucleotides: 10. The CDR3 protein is CAWSSWTGTSSGNTIYF. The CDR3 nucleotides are TGTGCCTGGAGTTCATGGACAGGCACGTCCTCTGGAAACACCATATATTTT.

The CDR3 spells CASSLGSGAQYEQYF. CDR3 sequence (DNA): TGTGCCAGCAGTTTAGGGTCCGGCGCACAGTACGAGCAGTACTTC. This chain joins TRBV27 and TRBJ2-7, with D hard to call. The germline V gene has CDR1 MNHEY and CDR2 SMNVEV (reference sequence). The CDR3 is 15 amino acids. The V and J ends lost 2 bases and 4 bases respectively, with 15 bases between them.

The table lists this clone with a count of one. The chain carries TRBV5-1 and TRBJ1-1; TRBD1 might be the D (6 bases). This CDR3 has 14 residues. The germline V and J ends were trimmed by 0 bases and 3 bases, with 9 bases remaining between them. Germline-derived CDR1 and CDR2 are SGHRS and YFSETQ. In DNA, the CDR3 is TGCGCCAGCAGCTTGGCAGGGGCCTACACTGAAGCTTTCTTT. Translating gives CASSLAGAYTEAFF.

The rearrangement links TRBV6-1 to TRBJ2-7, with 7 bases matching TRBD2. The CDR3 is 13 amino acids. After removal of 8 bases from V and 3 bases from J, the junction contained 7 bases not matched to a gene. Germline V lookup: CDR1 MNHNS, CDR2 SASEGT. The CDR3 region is CASPTTSFYEQYF. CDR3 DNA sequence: TGTGCCAGCCCCACGACTAGCTTCTACGAGCAGTACTTC.

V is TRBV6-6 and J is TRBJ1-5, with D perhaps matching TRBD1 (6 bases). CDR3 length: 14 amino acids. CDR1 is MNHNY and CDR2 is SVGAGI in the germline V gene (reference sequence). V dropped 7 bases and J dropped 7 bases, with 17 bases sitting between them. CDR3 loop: CASMRGGGRQPQHF. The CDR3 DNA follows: TGTGCCAGCATGAGGGGGGGTGGAAGGCAGCCCCAGCATTTT.

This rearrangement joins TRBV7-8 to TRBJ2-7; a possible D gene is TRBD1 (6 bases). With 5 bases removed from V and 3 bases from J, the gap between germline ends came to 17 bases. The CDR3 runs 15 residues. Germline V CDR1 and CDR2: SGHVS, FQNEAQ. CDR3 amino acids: CASSRSTGGHYEQYF. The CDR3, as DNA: TGTGCCAGCAGCCGATCGACAGGAGGCCACTACGAGCAGTACTTC.

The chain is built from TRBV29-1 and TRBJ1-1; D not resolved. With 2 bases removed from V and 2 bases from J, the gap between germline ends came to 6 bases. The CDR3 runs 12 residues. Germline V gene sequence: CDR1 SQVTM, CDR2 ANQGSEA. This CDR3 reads CSVEPPNTEAFF. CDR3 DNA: TGCAGCGTTGAACCTCCTAACACTGAAGCTTTCTTT.

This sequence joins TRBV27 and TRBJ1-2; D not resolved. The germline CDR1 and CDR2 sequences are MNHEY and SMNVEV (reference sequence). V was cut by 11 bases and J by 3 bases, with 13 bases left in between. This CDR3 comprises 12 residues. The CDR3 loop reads CASWARYYGYTF. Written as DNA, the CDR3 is TGTGCCTCTTGGGCCAGATACTATGGCTACACCTTC.

Here the CDR3 reads CASSPRANEKLFF. The CDR3 nucleotides read TGTGCCAGCAGCCCGAGGGCGAATGAAAAACTGTTTTTT. The chain employs TRBV7-9 and TRBJ1-4; D is ambiguous. V was cut by 5 bases and J by 5 bases, with 9 bases left in between. The length of the CDR3 is 13 residues. From germline, CDR1 is SEHNR and CDR2 FQNEAQ (reference sequence).

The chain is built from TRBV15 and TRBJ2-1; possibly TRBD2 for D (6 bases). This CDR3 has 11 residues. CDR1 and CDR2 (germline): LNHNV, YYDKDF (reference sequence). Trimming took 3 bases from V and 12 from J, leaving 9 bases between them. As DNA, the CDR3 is TGTGCCACCAGCAGGGGGGGAGGGCAGTTCTTC. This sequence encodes CATSRGGGQFF. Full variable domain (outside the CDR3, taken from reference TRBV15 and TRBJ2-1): DAMVIQNPRYQVTQFGKPVTLSCSQTLNHNVMYWYQQKSSQAPKLLFHYYDKDFNNEADTPDNFQSRRPNTSFCFLDIRSPGLGDTAMYLCATSRGGGQFFGPGTRLTVL.

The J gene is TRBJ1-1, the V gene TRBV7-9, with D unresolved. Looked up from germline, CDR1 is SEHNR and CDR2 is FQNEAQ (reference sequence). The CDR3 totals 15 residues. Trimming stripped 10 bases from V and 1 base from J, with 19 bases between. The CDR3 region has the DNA TGTGCCACTCTCTTCGCGGGGAGGCAGAACACTGAAGCTTTCTTT. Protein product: CATLFAGRQNTEAFF.

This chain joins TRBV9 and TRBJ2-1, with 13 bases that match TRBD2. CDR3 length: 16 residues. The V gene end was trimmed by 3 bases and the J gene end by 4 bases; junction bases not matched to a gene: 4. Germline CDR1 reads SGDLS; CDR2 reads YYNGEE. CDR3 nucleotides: TGTGCCAGCAGCGGTAGACTAGCGGGGGGATACAATGAGCAGTTCTTC. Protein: CASSGRLAGGYNEQFF.

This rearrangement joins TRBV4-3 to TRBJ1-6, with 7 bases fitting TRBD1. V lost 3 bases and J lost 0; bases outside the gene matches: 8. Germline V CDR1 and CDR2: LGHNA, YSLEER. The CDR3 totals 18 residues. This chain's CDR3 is CASSHRRGPSSYNSPLHF. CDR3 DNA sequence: TGCGCCAGCAGCCACCGGAGGGGGCCGAGCTCCTATAATTCACCCCTCCACTTT.

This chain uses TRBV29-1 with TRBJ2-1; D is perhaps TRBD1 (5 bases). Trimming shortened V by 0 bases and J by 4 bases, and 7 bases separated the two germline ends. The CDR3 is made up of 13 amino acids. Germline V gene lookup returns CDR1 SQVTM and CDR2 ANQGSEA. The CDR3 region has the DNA TGCAGCGTTGAAGAACAGGTATACAATGAGCAGTTCTTC. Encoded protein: CSVEEQVYNEQFF.

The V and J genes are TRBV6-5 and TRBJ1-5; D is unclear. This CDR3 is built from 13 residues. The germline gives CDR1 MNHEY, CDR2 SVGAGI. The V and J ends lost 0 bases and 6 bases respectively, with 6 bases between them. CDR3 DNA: TGTGCCAGCAGTTACTCGGAGGGTCAGCCCCAGCATTTT. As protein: CASSYSEGQPQHF.

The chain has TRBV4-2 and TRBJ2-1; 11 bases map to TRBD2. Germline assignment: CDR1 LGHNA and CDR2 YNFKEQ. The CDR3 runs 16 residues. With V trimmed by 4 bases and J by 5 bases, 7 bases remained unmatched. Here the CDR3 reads CASSPIAGGPHNEQFF. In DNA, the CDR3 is TGTGCCAGCAGCCCGATAGCGGGAGGGCCCCACAATGAGCAGTTCTTC.

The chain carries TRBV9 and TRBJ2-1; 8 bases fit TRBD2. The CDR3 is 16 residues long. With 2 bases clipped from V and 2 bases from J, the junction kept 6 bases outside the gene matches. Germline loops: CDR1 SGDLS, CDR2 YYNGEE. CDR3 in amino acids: CASSVSGSATYNEQFF. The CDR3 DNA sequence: TGTGCCAGCAGCGTGAGCGGGAGCGCCACCTACAATGAGCAGTTCTTC. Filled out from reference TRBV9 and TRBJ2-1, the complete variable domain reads DSGVTQTPKHLITATGQRVTLRCSPRSGDLSVYWYQQSLDQGLQFLIQYYNGEERAKGNILERFSAQQFPDLHSELNLSSLELGDSALYFCASSVSGSATYNEQFFGPGTRLTVL.